This T cell receptor (beta chain) stems from a study of radiation and T cells in renal cell carcinoma. Study as a whole: Nephrectomy followed 15 Gy stereotactic body radiation by 4 weeks.

Trimming shortened V by 0 bases and J by 4 bases, and 12 bases separated the two germline ends. This CDR3 spans 15 amino acids. The germline V gene has CDR1 LGHNA and CDR2 YNFKEQ. Produced via immunoSEQ multiplex PCR; TCRdb's table is partial and in-frame only. This sample yields some 130,000 clones, of which more than 80% are seen a single time; 1.5% to 2% belongs to the top ten. The time point denotes: blood 2 weeks post-SBRT. Treatment of the sample: 15 Gy SBRT to primary tumor, nephrectomy 4 weeks later. The sequence was collected from a woman aged 55-69 years with renal cell carcinoma. The starting material was blood, obtained from a patient whose treatment included radiotherapy and nephrectomy. The V and J genes are TRBV4-2 and TRBJ1-2; D ambiguous. The CDR3, as DNA: TGTGCCAGCAGCCAAGAGGTAAAAAACCCCTATGGCTACACCTTC. It specifies CASSQEVKNPYGYTF.